Listed here is a single TCR beta chain. The study ran its PCR with 60 Vbeta and 13 Jbeta primers. This table comes from immunoSEQ multiplex PCR, and its TCRdb copy is limited to in-frame clones, with some not included. The data show approximately 290,000 clones, around 80% seen once. Germline CDR1 is SEHNR and CDR2 is FQNEAQ (reference sequence). The CDR3 totals 15 residues. V lost 2 bases, J lost 0 bases, and 2 bases stayed unmatched. The sample originates from a study of cytomegalovirus exposure and HLA in healthy donors. The receptor was derived from a girl between 2 and 10 years old in good health and CMV-seronegative. Sequenced material: PBMCs. V and J are TRBV7-9 and TRBJ2-3; TRBD1 aligns across 7 bases. Here the CDR3 reads CASSLNRGSTDTQYF. DNA of the CDR3: TGTGCCAGCAGCTTAAACAGGGGAAGCACAGATACGCAGTATTTT.